Shown below are 14 T cell receptor beta chains from a single sample sequenced in a study of immune evolution from preneoplasia to lung adenocarcinoma. TCRdb's copy holds only in-frame clones and misses some; the assay was immunoSEQ multiplex PCR. The top ten clones hold around 3.5% of a sample with around 3,200 clones, around 80% of them seen once. The sample consisted of FFPE adjacent normal lung tissue. The source of these receptors is a donor at least 70 years old with lung adenocarcinoma.

The CDR3 region has the DNA TGTGCCAGCAGCCCCCTGGGGGGCCAGACCACTGAAGCTTTCTTT. The encoded protein is CASSPLGGQTTEAFF. J is TRBJ1-1 and V is TRBV7-3; D may be TRBD1 (6 bases). Germline CDR1 is SGHTA and CDR2 is FQGTGA. The germline V and J ends were trimmed by 5 bases and 4 bases, with 17 bases remaining between them. CDR3 length: 15 residues. Complete variable domain (other parts from reference TRBV7-3 and TRBJ1-1): GAGVSQTPSNKVTEKGKYVELRCDPISGHTALYWYRQSLGQGPEFLIYFQGTGAADDSGLPNDRFFAVRPEGSVSTLKIQRTERGDSAVYLCASSPLGGQTTEAFFGQGTRLTVV.

This clone was seen just once. The chain joins TRBV15 to TRBJ2-5, with 9 nucleotides matching TRBD1. The germline gives CDR1 LNHNV, CDR2 YYDKDF (reference sequence). CDR3 size: 17 residues. Trimming at V came to 1 base and at J to 1 base, leaving 7 bases not matched to a gene. CDR3 residues: CATSRVGQGVFQETQYF. CDR3 bases: TGTGCCACCAGCAGAGTGGGACAGGGAGTGTTCCAAGAGACCCAGTACTTC.

J is TRBJ2-7 and V is TRBV4-1, with 10 bases lining up with TRBD1. The V segment lost 5 bases and the J segment 4 bases; nucleotides outside the gene matches: 8. Looked up from germline, CDR1 is MGHRA and CDR2 is YSYEKL. The CDR3 consists of 15 residues. Written as DNA, the CDR3 is TGCGCCAGCAGCATAACCGGGACAGGGGATTACGAGCAGTACTTC. As protein: CASSITGTGDYEQYF.

The chain recombines TRBV30 with TRBJ1-5; no clear D gene. The CDR3 covers 16 residues. Germline CDR1 reads GTSNPN; CDR2 reads SVGIG (reference sequence). Trimming pared 2 bases from V and 3 bases from J, leaving 17 bases between. CDR3 region: CAWSFSLLGSNQPQHF. Here the CDR3 DNA reads TGTGCCTGGAGTTTTTCACTATTGGGATCCAATCAGCCCCAGCATTTT.

V and J are TRBV2 and TRBJ2-3; TRBD2 matches 8 bases. The CDR3 runs to 13 residues. The V gene's germline CDR1 is SNHLY and CDR2 FYNNEI. V lost 8 bases and J lost 6; bases outside the gene matches: 7. CDR3 DNA: TGTGCCAGCGGGGGGACTAGTTTGGATACGCAGTATTTT. It encodes CASGGTSLDTQYF.

The V gene is TRBV6-1, the J gene TRBJ1-6; 7 nucleotides align to TRBD1. Looked up from germline, CDR1 is MNHNS and CDR2 is SASEGT. V shed 6 bases and J 6 bases; nucleotides not matched to a gene: 8. The CDR3 totals 15 residues. Here the CDR3 reads CASRPTGTANSPLHF. DNA of the CDR3: TGTGCCAGCAGACCTACCGGGACAGCTAATTCACCCCTCCACTTT.

The rearrangement links TRBV7-8 to TRBJ2-7; D might be TRBD1 (5 bases). Trimming removed 2 bases from V and 0 bases from J, with 11 bases in between. Germline lookup yields CDR1 SGHVS and CDR2 FQNEAQ. The CDR3 consists of 15 residues. The DNA of the CDR3 is TGTGCCAGCAGCTTATCCTTGACAGACTCCTACGAGCAGTACTTC. This codes for CASSLSLTDSYEQYF. The variable domain in full, completed from reference TRBV7-8 and TRBJ2-7, reads GAGVSQSPRYKVAKRGQDVALRCDPISGHVSLFWYQQALGQGPEFLTYFQNEAQLDKSGLPSDRFFAERPEGSVSTLKIQRTQQEDSAVYLCASSLSLTDSYEQYFGPGTRLTVT.

The V call is TRBV27, the J call TRBJ2-1; 7 nucleotides line up with TRBD2. The trim removed 6 bases at V and 10 bases at J, leaving 6 bases unmatched. Germline V gene data show CDR1 as MNHEY and CDR2 as SMNVEV (reference sequence). This CDR3 comprises 12 residues. Written as DNA, the CDR3 is TGTGCCAGCAGCCGGGGACTAACCGAGCAGTTCTTC. It yields the protein CASSRGLTEQFF.

The chain has TRBV2 and TRBJ1-2; 7 bases match TRBD1. The V gene end was trimmed by 7 bases and the J gene end by 4 bases; junction bases not matched to a gene: 6. There are 13 residues in the CDR3. CDR1 is SNHLY and CDR2 is FYNNEI in the germline V gene. For the CDR3, the DNA is TGTGCCAGCAATCTTGCAGGGGGCTATGGCTACACCTTC. Translating gives CASNLAGGYGYTF.

The chain is built from TRBV5-1 and TRBJ1-2, with D perhaps matching TRBD1 (5 bases). V was shortened by 0 bases and J by 8 bases, with 17 bases between the two germline ends. CDR1 and CDR2 from the germline V gene are SGHRS and YFSETQ. The CDR3 runs to 15 residues. CDR3 residues: CASSLAVSGKSGYTF. Written as DNA, the CDR3 is TGCGCCAGCAGCTTGGCCGTATCAGGGAAAAGCGGCTACACCTTC.

The rearrangement joins TRBV4-2 to TRBJ1-4, with 8 bases that match TRBD1. The germline gives CDR1 LGHNA, CDR2 YNFKEQ. This CDR3 spans 14 amino acids. Trimming cost V 0 bases and J 12 bases; bases outside gene matches: 6. The chain's CDR3 is CASSQDLDREELFF. The CDR3 DNA follows: TGTGCCAGCAGCCAAGATTTGGACAGGGAAGAACTGTTTTTT.

The CDR3 sequence is CASIGIDTQYF. The CDR3 coding sequence is TGTGCCAGCATCGGGATAGATACGCAGTATTTT. V usage is TRBV6-1 and J usage is TRBJ2-3, with D tentatively TRBD2 (5 bases). V was shortened by 7 bases and J by 5 bases, with 7 bases between the two germline ends. Germline V gene sequence: CDR1 MNHNS, CDR2 SASEGT. The CDR3 consists of 11 residues.

This clone has just a few counts. The rearrangement joins TRBV5-6 to TRBJ2-5; no reliable D call. V lost 0 bases to trimming and J lost 5 bases, with 2 bases between them. This CDR3 contains 11 residues. Germline values: CDR1 SGHDT, CDR2 YYEEEE. DNA of the CDR3: TGTGCCAGCAGCTTGGACGAGACCCAGTACTTC. It codes for CASSLDETQYF.

The rearrangement joins TRBV5-5 to TRBJ2-5; D possibly corresponds to TRBD1 (6 bases). The CDR3 consists of 15 residues. Germline CDR1 is SGHKS and CDR2 is YYEKEE (reference sequence). The V gene lost 4 bases and the J gene lost 2 bases, with 15 bases spanning the gap. The CDR3 loop reads CASSPKGTQQETQYF. The CDR3 coding sequence is TGTGCCAGCAGCCCAAAGGGGACACAGCAAGAGACCCAGTACTTC.